The TCR beta chain described here comes from a study of blood T cell repertoires in COVID-19. As for the study in general: COVID-19 samples, acute and convalescent, were from the United States, Italy and Spain. T cells, B-cell-depleted T cells, or PBMCs supplied cDNA or gDNA.

V trimming: 6 bases; J trimming: 6 bases; junction bases outside the gene matches: 7. CDR3 length equals 13 residues. Germline V gene lookup returns CDR1 SQVTM and CDR2 ANQGSEA. As processed by the authors: Amplification of reference gene primers was used by the study to estimate nucleated cell counts. Only in-frame clones appear in the TCRdb table, and some are missing; sequencing was by immunoSEQ multiplex PCR. That table furnishes V, J and clone size, whereas the DNA furnished D and trimming. The table includes 91,000 or so clones, around 80% detected once. The source of this sequence is a man over 45 with active or convalescent COVID-19. Source material: peripheral blood. The rearrangement uses TRBV29-1 and TRBJ1-5, with 8 bases that match TRBD1. The CDR3 loop reads CSVGQAEGQPQHF. For the CDR3, the DNA is TGCAGCGTGGGACAGGCTGAGGGTCAGCCCCAGCATTTT.